The 10 T cell receptor beta chains presented below share a single source sample, sequenced in a study of T cell repertoires in ileal Crohn's disease. Described time point: neoterminal ileum biopsy at postoperative endoscopy, about 6 months after surgery. Here immunoSEQ multiplex PCR was the method, and the copy in TCRdb shows in-frame clones only, minus some. The sample lists about 9,400 clones, approximately 78% occurring once. Source material: ileal tissue. Source of these receptors: an adult with Crohn's disease.

This clone is a singleton in its sample. The chain has TRBV7-9 and TRBJ2-7, with TRBD1 identical over 9 bases. CDR1 and CDR2 from the germline V gene are SEHNR and FQNEAQ (reference sequence). The V segment lost 5 bases and the J segment 3 bases; nucleotides outside the gene matches: 11. The CDR3 is 16 amino acids. CDR3 sequence: CASSPGGGQGNYEQYF. CDR3 bases: TGTGCCAGCAGCCCCGGCGGGGGACAGGGCAACTACGAGCAGTACTTC.

This chain links TRBV5-1 with TRBJ2-7; TRBD1 aligns across 7 bases. The CDR3 has 19 residues. V dropped 4 bases and J dropped 2; count of bases not matched to a gene: 21. Germline assignment: CDR1 SGHRS and CDR2 YFSETQ. CDR3 DNA sequence: TGCGCCAGCAGCCCCCCCTTAGGACCGGGACAGATAATTACCTACGAGCAGTACTTC. This encodes CASSPPLGPGQIITYEQYF. Based on the CDR3 plus reference TRBV5-1 and TRBJ2-7, the full variable domain is KAGVTQTPRYLIKTRGQQVTLSCSPISGHRSVSWYQQTPGQGLQFLFEYFSETQRNKGNFPGRFSGRQFSNSRSEMNVSTLELGDSALYLCASSPPLGPGQIITYEQYFGPGTRLTVT.

This clone has only one observation. This CDR3 fails to terminate in the conserved phenylalanine or tryptophan, so it likely reflects a read error. The J gene is TRBJ1-6, the V gene TRBV6-5; D is perhaps TRBD1 (6 bases). The CDR3 length is 14 residues. The ends were cut back, 6 bases at V and 9 bases at J, with 15 bases in the middle. Germline V gives CDR1 MNHEY, CDR2 SVGAGI. The CDR3 sequence is CASSRGGGGSPLHL. DNA of the CDR3: TGTGCCAGCAGCAGAGGGGGAGGGGGTTCACCCCTCCACCTT.

This clone was seen just once. The chain has TRBV9 and TRBJ2-1; perhaps TRBD2 as D (5 bases). Germline V CDR1 and CDR2: SGDLS, YYNGEE. Trimming stripped 3 bases from V and 0 bases from J, with 16 bases between. CDR3 length: 17 amino acids. The CDR3 loop is CASSARRAGSSYNEQFF. The CDR3, as DNA: TGTGCCAGCAGCGCCAGACGGGCGGGCAGCTCCTACAATGAGCAGTTCTTC.

The rearrangement uses TRBV7-2 and TRBJ1-2, with unresolved D. This CDR3 comprises 13 residues. V was pared by 5 bases and J by 9 bases, with 16 bases between. Germline CDR1 is SGHTA and CDR2 is FQGNSA. The DNA of the CDR3 is TGTGCCAGCAGCCTCAACTCACGGGATAGCTACACCTTC. Translating gives CASSLNSRDSYTF.

The chain links TRBV5-6 to TRBJ2-1; 8 bases are shared with TRBD1. The CDR3 is made up of 14 amino acids. CDR1 and CDR2 (germline): SGHDT, YYEEEE. Trimming at V came to 2 bases and at J to 6 bases, leaving 4 bases not matched to a gene. CDR3 coding DNA: TGTGCCAGCAGCTTACGGACAGGGCGCAATGAGCAGTTCTTC. It translates to CASSLRTGRNEQFF.

This chain uses TRBV2 with TRBJ2-1; 12 bases fit TRBD2. From germline, CDR1 is SNHLY and CDR2 FYNNEI. The CDR3 loop spans 16 amino acids. Trimming cost V 5 bases and J 5 bases; bases outside gene matches: 7. The CDR3 loop reads CASSPVLAGGNNEQFF. Here the CDR3 DNA reads TGTGCCAGCAGTCCTGTTCTAGCGGGGGGGAACAATGAGCAGTTCTTC.

The V call is TRBV6-5, the J call TRBJ1-4; 12 bases line up with TRBD1. V lost 6 bases to trimming and J lost 7 bases; unmatched junction nucleotides: 6. CDR3 length: 15 amino acids. Germline CDR1 is MNHEY and CDR2 is SVGAGI. CDR3 nucleotide sequence: TGTGCCAGCAGGGTACAGGGACAGGGGGCTGAAAAACTGTTTTTT. Translation gives CASRVQGQGAEKLFF.

The genes are TRBV21-1 and TRBJ2-7; no DNA check was done on the table's D call, TRBD1. TRBV21-1 is noted as a pseudogene. The CDR3 has 14 residues. CDR3 sequence: CASSKGQGFDEQYF. For the CDR3, the DNA is TGTGCCAGCAGCAAAGGACAGGGGTTCGACGAGCAGTACTTC.

The chain recombines TRBV28 with TRBJ1-1; unclear D gene. Germline CDR1 and CDR2: MDHEN and SYDVKM. V lost 5 bases and J 2 bases, leaving 21 bases between the germline ends. This CDR3 spans 17 amino acids. For the CDR3, the DNA is TGTGCCAGCAGTCCACCATCTGGTGAACGGGTAAACACTGAAGCTTTCTTT. This encodes CASSPPSGERVNTEAFF.